These 29 T cell receptor beta chains originate from one sample sequenced in a study of blood T cell repertoires in COVID-19. Produced via immunoSEQ multiplex PCR; TCRdb's table is partial and in-frame only. The sample holds 200,000 or so clones, roughly nine tenths seen once. Sequenced input: peripheral blood. Source of these receptors: a woman in her 70s with acute or convalescent COVID-19.

The chain carries TRBV27 and TRBJ2-3; 8 nucleotides agree with TRBD1. This CDR3 region has 18 residues. Germline loops: CDR1 MNHEY, CDR2 SMNVEV (reference sequence). The ends lost 8 bases at V and 2 bases at J; junction bases unmatched: 18. The CDR3 nucleotides are TGTGCCAGCGCTGGGGACAGGAGGAGAGGGACGTTCACAGATACGCAGTATTTT. It encodes CASAGDRRRGTFTDTQYF.

The chain combines TRBV28 with TRBJ2-1; D may be TRBD1 (6 bases). The CDR3 extends over 12 amino acids. V gave up 10 bases and J gave up 5 bases, with 12 bases separating them. Germline V gene lookup returns CDR1 MDHEN and CDR2 SYDVKM. The CDR3 DNA is TGTGCCACCGAAGGGGGTAACAATGAGCAGTTCTTC. Protein: CATEGGNNEQFF.

The genes are TRBV18 and TRBJ2-7, with D uncertain. CDR1 is KGHSH, CDR2 LQKENI, per germline. Trimming shortened V by 2 bases and J by 6 bases, and 8 bases separated the two germline ends. The CDR3 is made up of 12 amino acids. CDR3 DNA sequence: TGTGCCAGCTCACCATCGGAGACCGAGCAGTACTTC. This sequence encodes CASSPSETEQYF.

The chain recombines TRBV6-6 with TRBJ2-7; tentatively, D is TRBD1 (6 bases). In germline, CDR1 is MNHNY, CDR2 SVGAGI (reference sequence). Trimming took 8 bases from V and 3 from J, leaving 11 bases between them. The CDR3 totals 12 residues. The CDR3 sequence: CASQDSNYEQYF. The CDR3 nucleotides read TGTGCCAGCCAGGACAGCAACTACGAGCAGTACTTC.

The genes are TRBV3-1 (or the pseudogene TRBV3-2) and TRBJ2-3, with D hard to call. The V and J ends lost 2 bases and 1 base respectively, with 10 bases between them. The CDR3 is 15 residues long. CDR1 LGHDT and CDR2 YNNKEL come from the germline V gene (reference sequence). CDR3 nucleotides: TGTGCCAGCAGCCAATATCGGGTGGGCACAGATACGCAGTATTTT. It translates to CASSQYRVGTDTQYF.

The DNA for the CDR3 is TGTGCCAGCAGCCTACGGACAGGGGGGGAGGAAAAACTGTTTTTT. As protein: CASSLRTGGEEKLFF. The chain joins TRBV5-4 to TRBJ1-4, with 10 bases fitting TRBD1. Germline trimming cut 4 bases from V and 8 bases from J; bases unmatched to any gene: 8. The CDR3 has 15 residues. Germline-derived CDR1 and CDR2 are SGHNT and YYREEE (reference sequence).

This clone turned up a few times. The V gene is TRBV7-2, the J gene TRBJ1-1; 7 nucleotides match TRBD1. Germline V gene sequence: CDR1 SGHTA, CDR2 FQGNSA. Unmatched junction bases numbered 3, after V lost 1 base and J lost 1 base. This CDR3 region has 15 residues. The CDR3 DNA sequence: TGTGCCAGCAGCTTAGTGACAGGGCGGAACACTGAAGCTTTCTTT. Amino acids: CASSLVTGRNTEAFF.

The chain has TRBV5-1 and TRBJ2-3; no clear D. Trimming took 0 bases from V and 0 from J, leaving 11 bases between them. Looked up from germline, CDR1 is SGHRS and CDR2 is YFSETQ. This CDR3 spans 16 amino acids. DNA of the CDR3: TGCGCCAGCAGCTTGGCGGTAGCAGCAAGCACAGATACGCAGTATTTT. Protein sequence: CASSLAVAASTDTQYF.

V usage is TRBV5-5 and J usage is TRBJ1-3; TRBD1 might be the D (5 bases). The CDR3 is 16 amino acids. V lost 0 bases to trimming and J lost 0 bases, with 10 bases between them. Germline CDR1 reads SGHKS; CDR2 reads YYEKEE (reference sequence). In nucleotides, the CDR3 is TGTGCCAGCAGCTTGGGCCCGGGACTCTCTGGAAACACCATATATTTT. Amino acids: CASSLGPGLSGNTIYF. Full variable domain (remainder filled in from reference TRBV5-5 and TRBJ1-3): DAGVTQSPTHLIKTRGQQVTLRCSPISGHKSVSWYQQVLGQGPQFIFQYYEKEERGRGNFPDRFSARQFPNYSSELNVNALLLGDSALYLCASSLGPGLSGNTIYFGEGSWLTVV.

The gene calls are TRBV28 and TRBJ2-7; TRBD1 might be the D (5 bases). This CDR3 is 13 amino acids long. Looked up from germline, CDR1 is MDHEN and CDR2 is SYDVKM. Trimming stripped 4 bases from V and 2 bases from J, with 9 bases between. This CDR3 is CASSSGFTYEQYF. The DNA for the CDR3 is TGTGCCAGCAGTTCAGGGTTCACCTACGAGCAGTACTTC.

The rearrangement links TRBV12-5 to TRBJ2-1, with 12 bases identical to TRBD1. Germline V CDR1 and CDR2: LGHNT, FRNRAP. J was trimmed by 7 bases and V by 7 bases; bases with no gene match: 11. The CDR3 sequence is 16 residues long. The CDR3 DNA sequence: TGTGCTAGTGCCCCAACCGGGACAGGGGGCAGGAATGAGCAGTTCTTC. Translated, it gives CASAPTGTGGRNEQFF.

The genes are TRBV25-1 and TRBJ1-3, with D uncertain. CDR3 length equals 16 residues. Trimming stripped 4 bases from V and 0 bases from J, with 13 bases between. The V gene's germline CDR1 is MGHDK and CDR2 SYGVNS. CDR3 nucleotide sequence: TGTGCCAGCAGTGGTGCGGGAGGTTACTCTGGAAACACCATATATTTT. Amino acid sequence: CASSGAGGYSGNTIYF.

The CDR3, as DNA: TGTGCCATCAGTGACGTGTCCTACGAGCAGTACTTC. It encodes CAISDVSYEQYF. The V and J genes are TRBV10-3 and TRBJ2-7; D gene unclear. CDR3 length: 12 amino acids. Germline CDR1 reads ENHRY; CDR2 reads SYGVKD. Deletions cut 3 bases from V and 1 base from J, with 4 bases between.

This sequence joins TRBV19 and TRBJ2-2; the D is unclear. CDR3 size: 14 residues. The V gene's germline CDR1 is LNHDA and CDR2 SQIVND (reference sequence). With 5 bases removed from V and 1 base from J, the gap between germline ends came to 8 bases. In nucleotides, the CDR3 is TGTGCCAGTAGTGTGAGCCTGAACACCGGGGAGCTGTTTTTT. Translating it yields CASSVSLNTGELFF.

The V and J genes are TRBV11-2 and TRBJ2-1; the D is unclear. The CDR3 consists of 12 residues. CDR1 and CDR2 (germline): SGHAT, FQNNGV. V was cut by 6 bases and J by 6 bases, with 9 bases left in between. The CDR3 loop reads CASSPAGNEQFF. CDR3 DNA sequence: TGTGCCAGCAGTCCCGCAGGCAATGAGCAGTTCTTC.

The chain joins TRBV19 to TRBJ2-5; 7 bases agree with TRBD2. Germline loops: CDR1 LNHDA, CDR2 SQIVND (reference sequence). J was trimmed by 4 bases and V by 5 bases; bases with no gene match: 7. CDR3 size: 14 residues. CDR3 coding DNA: TGTGCCAGTAGTCCTGGGAGGGTTGGAGAGACCCAGTACTTC. Its protein product is CASSPGRVGETQYF.

The gene calls are TRBV7-2 and TRBJ1-5; D remains unclear. Germline values: CDR1 SGHTA, CDR2 FQGNSA. The V and J ends lost 0 bases and 3 bases respectively, with 9 bases between them. This CDR3 is 15 amino acids long. CDR3 coding DNA: TGTGCCAGCAGCTTAGCCGTGGGCTTCAATCAGCCCCAGCATTTT. Its translation is CASSLAVGFNQPQHF. Using reference TRBV7-2 and TRBJ1-5 for the parts outside the CDR3, the full variable domain is GAGVSQSPSNKVTEKGKDVELRCDPISGHTALYWYRQSLGQGLEFLIYFQGNSAPDKSGLPSDRFSAERTGGSVSTLTIQRTQQEDSAVYLCASSLAVGFNQPQHFGDGTRLSIL.

The rearrangement joins TRBV7-3 to TRBJ2-1, with 9 bases lining up with TRBD2. The length of the CDR3 is 15 residues. Germline lookup yields CDR1 SGHTA and CDR2 FQGTGA. V shed 3 bases, J shed 2 bases, and the junction held 2 bases outside the gene matches. DNA for the CDR3: TGTGCCAGCAGCTTTAGACTAGCGGCCTACAATGAGCAGTTCTTC. Residues: CASSFRLAAYNEQFF.

The V and J genes are TRBV7-2 and TRBJ2-5; 9 bases agree with TRBD2. The CDR3 sequence is 14 residues long. The J segment lost 8 bases and the V segment lost 1 base, leaving 5 bases of the junction unmatched. Germline V lookup: CDR1 SGHTA, CDR2 FQGNSA. CDR3 nucleotide sequence: TGTGCCAGCAGCTTAGACGGGACTAGCAGCACCCAGTACTTC. Its translation: CASSLDGTSSTQYF.

This chain connects TRBV11-2 to TRBJ1-3; a possible D gene is TRBD1 (5 bases). The CDR3 is made up of 12 amino acids. Germline lookup yields CDR1 SGHAT and CDR2 FQNNGV. V was trimmed by 11 bases and J by 2 bases, leaving 10 bases between them. This chain's CDR3 is CAGGGAGNTIYF. As DNA, the CDR3 is TGTGCCGGCGGAGGGGCTGGAAACACCATATATTTT.

The CDR3 bases are TGTGCCAGCAGTTACCTTATAGCCGCATCTTACAATGAGCAGTTCTTC. Translating it yields CASSYLIAASYNEQFF. The rearrangement uses TRBV6-2 or TRBV6-3 and TRBJ2-1; D gene uncertain. CDR1 is MNHEY, CDR2 SVGEGT, per germline. The CDR3 length is 16 residues. V was cut by 2 bases and J by 4 bases, with 15 bases left in between.

CDR3 region: CASSPGTAYGYTF. The CDR3 coding sequence is TGTGCCAGCTCACCTGGGACAGCCTATGGCTACACCTTC. The chain links TRBV18 to TRBJ1-2, with 7 positions matching TRBD1. The germline CDR1 and CDR2 sequences are KGHSH and LQKENI. The CDR3 covers 13 residues. V lost 3 bases and J lost 4; bases outside the gene matches: 2.

The V and J genes are TRBV19 and TRBJ1-6; 7 positions match TRBD1. Germline V gives CDR1 LNHDA, CDR2 SQIVND (reference sequence). The CDR3 sequence is 13 residues long. The V gene end was trimmed by 4 bases and the J gene end by 8 bases; junction bases not matched to a gene: 2. The CDR3 is CASSTTGDSPLHF. CDR3 DNA sequence: TGTGCCAGTAGTACAACAGGGGATTCACCCCTCCACTTT.

This clone has a single count. The rearrangement links TRBV5-1 to TRBJ2-1; the D gene is possibly TRBD1 (5 bases). With 4 bases removed from V and 7 bases from J, the gap between germline ends came to 12 bases. Germline V gene lookup returns CDR1 SGHRS and CDR2 YFSETQ. The CDR3 is 13 residues long. The DNA of the CDR3 is TGCGCCAGCAGCGACTTATACAGGAATGAGCAGTTCTTC. It is translated as CASSDLYRNEQFF.

The chain combines TRBV2 with TRBJ1-2; TRBD1 agrees at 7 bases. Germline V gene lookup returns CDR1 SNHLY and CDR2 FYNNEI. The CDR3 runs 14 residues. V dropped 8 bases and J dropped 9; count of bases not matched to a gene: 15. In DNA form, the CDR3 reads TGTGCCAGCGGCCAACAGGGGATCCCTTATAGCTACACCTTC. Translation gives CASGQQGIPYSYTF.

CDR3 sequence (DNA): TGTGCCAGCAGCTCCAGGGGACAGTATAGCAATCAGCCCCAGCATTTT. Amino acids: CASSSRGQYSNQPQHF. The chain recombines TRBV7-8 with TRBJ1-5, with 7 bases matching TRBD1. This CDR3 contains 16 residues. Germline assignment: CDR1 SGHVS and CDR2 FQNEAQ. V trimming: 4 bases; J trimming: 0 bases; junction bases outside the gene matches: 6.

The gene calls are TRBV7-2 and TRBJ1-6; a possible D gene is TRBD1 (5 bases). Germline loops: CDR1 SGHTA, CDR2 FQGNSA. The V end was cut by 3 bases, the J end by 7 bases, with 13 bases between. The CDR3 is 15 amino acids. DNA for the CDR3: TGTGCCAGCAGCTTCGGCAGGGTTAGGAATTCACCCCTCCACTTT. Its protein product is CASSFGRVRNSPLHF. Variable domain in full (rest from reference TRBV7-2 and TRBJ1-6): GAGVSQSPSNKVTEKGKDVELRCDPISGHTALYWYRQSLGQGLEFLIYFQGNSAPDKSGLPSDRFSAERTGGSVSTLTIQRTQQEDSAVYLCASSFGRVRNSPLHFGNGTRLTVT.

Of note for this clone: A read error may produce the germline difference seen at one junction end. This rearrangement joins TRBV12-3 or TRBV12-4 to TRBJ2-3; 11 nucleotides agree with TRBD2. The CDR3 length is 12 residues. CDR3 in DNA: TGTGCCAGCAGTTTAGAACTAGCGGGAGCGACCTTT. Its protein is CASSLELAGATF.

The chain links TRBV6-5 to TRBJ2-2; 7 nucleotides align to TRBD1. The V segment lost 9 bases and the J segment 3 bases; nucleotides outside the gene matches: 4. The CDR3 consists of 13 residues. Per the germline V gene, CDR1 is MNHEY and CDR2 is SVGAGI. The CDR3 protein is CASTQGDTGELFF. The CDR3 DNA follows: TGTGCCAGTACCCAGGGGGACACCGGGGAGCTGTTTTTT.